This TCR beta chain comes out of a study of T cell responses to AZD1222 COVID-19 vaccine. The ends were cut back, 6 bases at V and 4 bases at J, with 15 bases in the middle. This CDR3 is built from 15 residues. Germline CDR1 and CDR2: SEHNR and FQNEAQ (reference sequence). The assay was immunoSEQ multiplex PCR, and TCRdb's table has in-frame clones only and misses some. The table has about 120,000 clones, around 90% seen once. The chain carries TRBV7-9 and TRBJ1-4; TRBD1 might be the D (5 bases). The starting material was peripheral blood, obtained on day 0 of AZD1222 vaccination. The TCR sequence derives from an adult in good health. The chain's CDR3 is CASRGTGMGNEKLFF. The CDR3 region has the DNA TGTGCCAGCAGGGGGACGGGAATGGGTAATGAAAAACTGTTTTTT.